These 23 T cell receptor beta chains were all obtained from the same sample, sequenced in a study of blood T cell repertoires in COVID-19. The table came from immunoSEQ multiplex PCR; TCRdb's copy has only in-frame clones and leaves some out. The sample yields around 260,000 clones, under 90% seen once. The material sequenced was PBMCs or T cells enriched from blood (not recorded which). These receptor sequences come from a man aged 25-45 years with acute COVID-19.

V and J are TRBV10-3 and TRBJ2-5; D not resolved. The V end was cut by 0 bases, the J end by 5 bases, with 4 bases between. The CDR3 length is 12 residues. Germline loops: CDR1 ENHRY, CDR2 SYGVKD. The CDR3 DNA follows: TGTGCCATCAGTGAGTCTTCTGAGACCCAGTACTTC. This translates into CAISESSETQYF.

V gene TRBV27 combines with J gene TRBJ1-1; D possibly corresponds to TRBD1 (6 bases). This CDR3 comprises 20 residues. V dropped 4 bases and J dropped 0 bases, with 27 bases sitting between them. The germline V gene has CDR1 MNHEY and CDR2 SMNVEV (reference sequence). For the CDR3, the DNA is TGTGCCAGCAGTTCTTTTGCTGGGTCAGGGGAGACAATCATGAACACTGAAGCTTTCTTT. Protein sequence: CASSSFAGSGETIMNTEAFF.

The chain joins TRBV3-1 (or the pseudogene TRBV3-2) to TRBJ1-2; 9 bases match TRBD1. V was pared by 4 bases and J by 5 bases, with 8 bases of the junction left unmatched. The germline CDR1 and CDR2 sequences are LGHDT and YNNKEL (reference sequence). The CDR3 consists of 15 residues. The DNA of the CDR3 is TGTGCCAGCAGCCTAGGCACAGGGGGCAGGTATGGCTACACCTTC. Translating it yields CASSLGTGGRYGYTF.

This rearrangement joins TRBV3-1 (or the pseudogene TRBV3-2) to TRBJ1-2; D is perhaps TRBD1 (6 bases). The V end was cut by 1 base, the J end by 4 bases, with 19 bases between. CDR3 length: 17 residues. From germline, CDR1 is LGHDT and CDR2 YNNKEL (reference sequence). CDR3 sequence: CASSQVTGHPPSYGYTF. DNA of the CDR3: TGTGCCAGCAGCCAAGTTACAGGGCACCCGCCTTCCTATGGCTACACCTTC.

V gene TRBV11-2 combines with J gene TRBJ2-5; 9 bases are a match to TRBD2. There are 16 residues in the CDR3. The junction had 11 bases not matched to a gene; V was cut back by 4 bases and J by 5 bases. CDR1 SGHAT and CDR2 FQNNGV come from the germline V gene. Written as DNA, the CDR3 is TGTGCCAGCAGCTCCAACATAGCGGGGGCCGGGGAGACCCAGTACTTC. Protein product: CASSSNIAGAGETQYF.

V gene TRBV6-4 combines with J gene TRBJ2-7, with 7 bases identical to TRBD1. Germline CDR1 MRHNA, CDR2 SNTAGT. This CDR3 is 19 amino acids long. The trim removed 6 bases at V and 4 bases at J, leaving 24 bases unmatched. In nucleotides, the CDR3 is TGTGCCAGCAGCCCCCCGGGACAGCGGAAGGGATCTGGGGTATACGAGCAGTACGTC. This translates into CASSPPGQRKGSGVYEQYV.

A remark on this clone: Other DNA sequences in this specimen translate into the identical CDR3. This chain joins TRBV28 and TRBJ1-1; D perhaps matches TRBD1 (6 bases). This CDR3 spans 13 amino acids. In germline, CDR1 is MDHEN, CDR2 SYDVKM. The ends were cut back, 7 bases at V and 1 base at J, with 10 bases in the middle. CDR3 coding DNA: TGTGCCAGCACCCAAGGGGGGAACACTGAAGCTTTCTTT. This codes for CASTQGGNTEAFF.

This clone was seen a handful of times. The gene calls are TRBV27 and TRBJ1-2; TRBD1 aligns across 9 bases. V lost 5 bases to trimming and J lost 8 bases; unmatched junction nucleotides: 15. The CDR3 totals 16 residues. Germline lookup yields CDR1 MNHEY and CDR2 SMNVEV (reference sequence). As DNA, the CDR3 is TGTGCCAGCAGTGGATGGACAGGGGCCGATCTACGCGGCTACACCTTC. Protein product: CASSGWTGADLRGYTF.

The chain links TRBV27 to TRBJ2-2, with TRBD1 matching over 7 bases. The CDR3 sequence is 14 residues long. J was trimmed by 9 bases and V by 6 bases; bases with no gene match: 10. CDR1 MNHEY and CDR2 SMNVEV come from the germline V gene (reference sequence). The CDR3 DNA reads TGTGCCAGCAGCGGAACAGGGGATTTTCGGGAGCTGTTTTTT. The encoded protein is CASSGTGDFRELFF.

This sequence joins TRBV4-2 and TRBJ1-5; a possible D gene is TRBD1 (5 bases). The CDR3 extends over 15 amino acids. The V and J ends lost 4 bases and 7 bases respectively, with 17 bases between them. The germline V gene encodes CDR1 LGHNA and CDR2 YNFKEQ. The CDR3 DNA sequence: TGTGCCAGCAGCCGCGAAGCGACCGGGGGGCAGCCCCAGCATTTT. Protein sequence: CASSREATGGQPQHF.

This clone is a singleton in its sample. The chain links TRBV18 to TRBJ1-5; D not certain. V gave up 3 bases and J gave up 0 bases, with 6 bases separating them. From germline, CDR1 is KGHSH and CDR2 LQKENI. This CDR3 contains 14 residues. CDR3 in amino acids: CASSPSYSNQPQHF. The CDR3 nucleotides are TGTGCCAGCTCACCTTCTTATAGCAATCAGCCCCAGCATTTT.

This chain links TRBV14 with TRBJ2-5; 13 nucleotides agree with TRBD2. This CDR3 contains 18 residues. Germline V lookup: CDR1 SGHDN, CDR2 FVKESK. V gave up 2 bases and J gave up 5 bases; unmatched junction bases: 11. The CDR3: CASSQIVGLAGVGETQYF. The CDR3, as DNA: TGTGCCAGCAGCCAAATTGTCGGACTAGCGGGAGTTGGGGAGACCCAGTACTTC.

The CDR3 nucleotides are TGCAGCGTGACCTTTGGGGGAGGGGTTAATAATGAGCAGTTCTTC. Encoded protein: CSVTFGGGVNNEQFF. V usage is TRBV29-1 and J usage is TRBJ2-1; 7 positions agree with TRBD2. This CDR3 is built from 15 residues. From germline, CDR1 is SQVTM and CDR2 ANQGSEA. The V segment lost 6 bases and the J segment 7 bases; nucleotides outside the gene matches: 15.

The chain couples TRBV5-5 to TRBJ2-1; a weak D match, TRBD1 (6 bases). The V end was cut by 4 bases, the J end by 10 bases, with 18 bases between. The germline V gene has CDR1 SGHKS and CDR2 YYEKEE (reference sequence). The CDR3 contains 14 residues. Here the CDR3 DNA reads TGTGCCAGCAGCCCCGACCCGGACAGAGGAGAGCAGTTCTTC. It translates to CASSPDPDRGEQFF.

The rearrangement joins TRBV5-5 to TRBJ2-3; a possible D gene is TRBD1 (6 bases). V was cut by 0 bases and J by 0 bases, with 8 bases left in between. Germline-derived CDR1 and CDR2 are SGHKS and YYEKEE (reference sequence). The CDR3 has 15 amino acids. The chain's CDR3 is CASSLGGQSTDTQYF. The DNA of the CDR3 is TGTGCCAGCAGCTTGGGGGGGCAAAGCACAGATACGCAGTATTTT.

The chain carries TRBV18 and TRBJ1-1, with unresolved D. From germline, CDR1 is KGHSH and CDR2 LQKENI. V lost 6 bases and J 1 base, leaving 9 bases between the germline ends. CDR3 length: 13 residues. The DNA of the CDR3 is TGTGCCAGCTCTCTAGGAAGGAACACTGAAGCTTTCTTT. Its translation is CASSLGRNTEAFF. Filled out from reference TRBV18 and TRBJ1-1, the complete variable domain reads NAGVMQNPRHLVRRRGQEARLRCSPMKGHSHVYWYRQLPEEGLKFMVYLQKENIIDESGMPKERFSAEFPKEGPSILRIQQVVRGDSAAYFCASSLGRNTEAFFGQGTRLTVV.

This clone occurred once. The V and J genes are TRBV18 and TRBJ1-1; TRBD1 might be the D (5 bases). This CDR3 comprises 15 residues. Trimming removed 0 bases at V and 1 base at J, with 9 bases between. CDR1 and CDR2 (germline): KGHSH, LQKENI. The CDR3 nucleotides are TGTGCCAGCTCACCACCGCGGGGCACGAACACTGAAGCTTTCTTT. Its translation: CASSPPRGTNTEAFF.

The chain joins TRBV5-6 to TRBJ1-5, with D possibly being TRBD1 (5 bases). The ends were cut back, 4 bases at V and 2 bases at J, with 13 bases in the middle. The CDR3 has 15 amino acids. Germline-derived CDR1 and CDR2 are SGHDT and YYEEEE. For the CDR3, the DNA is TGTGCCAGCAGCACGCAGGGAATTGGCAATCAGCCCCAGCATTTT. Protein product: CASSTQGIGNQPQHF.

This clone appeared once. The rearrangement links TRBV4-2 to TRBJ2-7; D is possibly TRBD1 (6 bases). Germline values: CDR1 LGHNA, CDR2 YNFKEQ. Trimming removed 3 bases from V and 1 base from J, with 13 bases in between. CDR3 length: 15 amino acids. CDR3 nucleotide sequence: TGTGCCAGCAGCCAGACCACAGGGTCTTCCTACGAGCAGTACGTC. Translation gives CASSQTTGSSYEQYV.

The chain has TRBV24-1 and TRBJ2-1; 14 positions agree with TRBD2. The V gene end was trimmed by 4 bases and the J gene end by 3 bases; junction bases not matched to a gene: 4. CDR1 and CDR2 (germline): KGHDR, SFDVKD. This CDR3 region has 17 residues. DNA of the CDR3: TGTGCCACCAGTGAGCGGACTAGCGGGAGGCTCTACAATGAGCAGTTCTTC. This codes for CATSERTSGRLYNEQFF.

The chain couples TRBV7-3 to TRBJ2-1; 7 nucleotides line up with TRBD2. The germline CDR1 and CDR2 sequences are SGHTA and FQGTGA. The CDR3 has 15 residues. V lost 4 bases and J lost 5; bases outside the gene matches: 8. In DNA form, the CDR3 reads TGTGCCAGCAGCTCATCTTTCGGGACTAACAATGAGCAGTTCTTC. It specifies CASSSSFGTNNEQFF.

The chain uses TRBV5-5 and TRBJ2-3; 9 bases agree with TRBD1. CDR3 length equals 15 residues. CDR1 and CDR2 (germline): SGHKS, YYEKEE (reference sequence). After removal of 3 bases from V and 7 bases from J, the junction contained 9 bases not matched to a gene. The CDR3 spells CASSSSGTGLNTQYF. The DNA for the CDR3 is TGTGCCAGCAGCTCATCCGGGACAGGGTTGAATACGCAGTATTTT.

The chain uses TRBV3-1 (or the pseudogene TRBV3-2) and TRBJ2-5; D call uncertain. The CDR3 is 15 residues long. Germline V gives CDR1 LGHDT, CDR2 YNNKEL (reference sequence). With 5 bases removed from V and 5 bases from J, the gap between germline ends came to 18 bases. CDR3 sequence reads: CASSSQARFGETQYF. The CDR3 DNA sequence: TGTGCCAGCAGCTCCCAAGCGAGATTCGGGGAGACCCAGTACTTC.